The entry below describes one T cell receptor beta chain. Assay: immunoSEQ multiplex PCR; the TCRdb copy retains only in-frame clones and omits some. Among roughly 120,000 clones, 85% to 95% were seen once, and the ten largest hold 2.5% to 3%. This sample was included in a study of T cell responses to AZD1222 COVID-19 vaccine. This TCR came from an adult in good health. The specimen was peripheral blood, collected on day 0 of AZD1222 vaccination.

The CDR3 DNA reads TGTGCCAGCTCACCCGGGACAGGGGGCAACGAGCAGTACTTC. This encodes CASSPGTGGNEQYF. The rearrangement joins TRBV18 to TRBJ2-7, with 12 bases that match TRBD1. The CDR3 has 14 amino acids. In germline, CDR1 is KGHSH, CDR2 LQKENI. Losses at the gene ends were 3 bases for V and 5 bases for J; bases not matched to a gene: 2.